The TCR beta chain under discussion was sequenced for a study of CD8 T cells in ankylosing spondylitis. Study-wide results and caveats: Significant enrichment of disease-linked clones was reportedly seen in matched ankylosing spondylitis synovial fluid. Ankylosing spondylitis blood seemed to carry a telltale TCR beta motif made of under ten highly homologous variants. Disease-linked clones bore a CD8+ phenotype, appearing relatively rarely in peripheral blood.

Quantitative 5'-RACE with molecular barcodes produced the TCR beta libraries. Each CDR3 protein gets one entry after TCRdb re-called the 5' RACE reads with MiXCR. Here the sample spans about 340,000 distinct CDR3 sequences, about 15% being singletons. In its sample, this clonotype was seen a few times. The antigen is unknown. The CDR3 covers 11 residues. CDR1 is DFQATT and CDR2 is SNEGSKA in the germline V gene (reference sequence). V shed 4 bases and J shed 9 bases, with 12 bases lying between them. The clonotype comes from a male donor with ankylosing spondylitis or in good health (not recorded which). The source material was blood, either unsorted or a sorted T cell fraction (not recorded which). The chain couples TRBV20-1 to TRBJ1-1; possibly TRBD1 for D (5 bases). CDR3 DNA: TGCAGTGCTATGGGGGAGACGAAAGCTTTCTTT. Protein: CSAMGETKAFF.